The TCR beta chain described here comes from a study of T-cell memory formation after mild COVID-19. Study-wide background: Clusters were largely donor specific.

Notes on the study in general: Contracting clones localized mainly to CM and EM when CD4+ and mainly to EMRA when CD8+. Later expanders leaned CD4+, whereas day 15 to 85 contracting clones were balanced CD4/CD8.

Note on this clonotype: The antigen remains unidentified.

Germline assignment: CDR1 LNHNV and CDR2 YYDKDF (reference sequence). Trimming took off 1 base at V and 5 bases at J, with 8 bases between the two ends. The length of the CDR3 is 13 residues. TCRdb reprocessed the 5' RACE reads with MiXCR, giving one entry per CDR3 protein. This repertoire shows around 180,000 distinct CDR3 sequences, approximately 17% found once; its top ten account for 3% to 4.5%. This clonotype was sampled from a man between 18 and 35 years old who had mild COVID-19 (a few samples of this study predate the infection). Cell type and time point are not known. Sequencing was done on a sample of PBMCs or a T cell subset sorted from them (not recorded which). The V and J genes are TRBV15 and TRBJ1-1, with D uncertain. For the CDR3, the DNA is TGTGCCACCAGCAGAGCGGGTAAAACTGAAGCTTTCTTT. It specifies CATSRAGKTEAFF.